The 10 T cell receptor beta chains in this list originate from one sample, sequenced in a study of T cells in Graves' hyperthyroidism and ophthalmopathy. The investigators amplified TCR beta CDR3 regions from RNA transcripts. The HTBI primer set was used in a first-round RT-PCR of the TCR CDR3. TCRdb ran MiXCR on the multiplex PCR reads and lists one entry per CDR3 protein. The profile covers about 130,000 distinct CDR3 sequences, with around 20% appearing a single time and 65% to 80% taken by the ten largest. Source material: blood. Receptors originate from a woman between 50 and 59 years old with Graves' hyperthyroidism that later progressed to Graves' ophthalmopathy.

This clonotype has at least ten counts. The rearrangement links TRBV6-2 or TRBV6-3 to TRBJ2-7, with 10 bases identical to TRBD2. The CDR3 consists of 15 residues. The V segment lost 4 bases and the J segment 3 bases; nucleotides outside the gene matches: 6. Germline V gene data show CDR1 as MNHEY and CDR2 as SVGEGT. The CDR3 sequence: CASSSGASGSYEQYF. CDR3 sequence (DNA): TGTGCCAGCAGTTCTGGGGCTAGCGGGAGCTACGAGCAGTACTTC.

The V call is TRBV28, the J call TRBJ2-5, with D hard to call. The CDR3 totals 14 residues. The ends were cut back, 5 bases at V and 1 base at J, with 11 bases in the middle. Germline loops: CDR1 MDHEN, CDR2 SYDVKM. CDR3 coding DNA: TGTGCCAGCAGTCCTCGACAAGTCCAAGAGACCCAGTACTTC. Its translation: CASSPRQVQETQYF.

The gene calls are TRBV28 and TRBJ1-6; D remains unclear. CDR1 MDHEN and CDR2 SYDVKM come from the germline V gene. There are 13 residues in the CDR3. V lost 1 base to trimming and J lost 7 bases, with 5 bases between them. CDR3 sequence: CASSLYGNSPLHF. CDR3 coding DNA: TGTGCCAGCAGTTTATATGGGAATTCACCCCTCCACTTT.

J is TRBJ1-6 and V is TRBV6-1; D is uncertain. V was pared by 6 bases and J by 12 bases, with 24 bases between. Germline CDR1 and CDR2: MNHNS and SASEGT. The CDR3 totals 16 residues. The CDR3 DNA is TGTGCCAGCAGCATCGGACGCAGCTATATTGATTTACCCCTCCACTTT. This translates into CASSIGRSYIDLPLHF.

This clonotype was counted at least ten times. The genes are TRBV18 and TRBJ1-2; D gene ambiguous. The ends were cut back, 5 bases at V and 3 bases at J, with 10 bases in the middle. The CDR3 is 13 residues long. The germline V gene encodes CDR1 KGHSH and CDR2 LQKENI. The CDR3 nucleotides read TGTGCCAGCTCATCGACCGCGGACTATGGCTACACCTTC. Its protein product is CASSSTADYGYTF.

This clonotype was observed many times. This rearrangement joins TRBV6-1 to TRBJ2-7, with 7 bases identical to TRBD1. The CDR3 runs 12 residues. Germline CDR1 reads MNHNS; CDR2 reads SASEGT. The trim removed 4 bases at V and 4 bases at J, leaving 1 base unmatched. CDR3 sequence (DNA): TGTGCCAGCAGTGCCAGGGGGTACGAGCAGTACTTC. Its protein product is CASSARGYEQYF.

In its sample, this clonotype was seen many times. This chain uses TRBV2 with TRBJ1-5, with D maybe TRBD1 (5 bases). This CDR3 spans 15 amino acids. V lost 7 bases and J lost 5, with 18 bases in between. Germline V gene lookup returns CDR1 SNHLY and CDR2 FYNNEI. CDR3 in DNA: TGTGCCAGCAAAGGGTTCCGTCAGGGAGATCAGCCCCAGCATTTT. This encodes CASKGFRQGDQPQHF.

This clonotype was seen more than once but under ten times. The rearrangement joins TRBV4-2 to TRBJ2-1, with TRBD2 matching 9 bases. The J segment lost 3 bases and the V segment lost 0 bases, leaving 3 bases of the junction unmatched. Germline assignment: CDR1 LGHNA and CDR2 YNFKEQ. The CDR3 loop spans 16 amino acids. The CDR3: CASSQEQTSGYNEQFF. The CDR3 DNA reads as TGTGCCAGCAGCCAAGAGCAGACTAGCGGCTACAATGAGCAGTTCTTC.

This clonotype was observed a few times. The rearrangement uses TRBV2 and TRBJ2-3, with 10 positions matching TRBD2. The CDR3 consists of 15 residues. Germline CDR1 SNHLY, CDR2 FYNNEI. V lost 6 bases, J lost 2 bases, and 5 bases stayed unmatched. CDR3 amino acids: CASSLAGGPTDTQYF. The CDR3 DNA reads TGTGCCAGCAGCTTAGCGGGAGGCCCCACAGATACGCAGTATTTT.

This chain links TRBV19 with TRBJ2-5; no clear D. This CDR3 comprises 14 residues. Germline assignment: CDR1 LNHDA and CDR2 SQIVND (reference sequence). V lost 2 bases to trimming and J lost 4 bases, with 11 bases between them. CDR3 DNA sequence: TGTGCCAGTAGTATAAGTTGGGCAGCAGAGACCCAGTACTTC. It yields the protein CASSISWAAETQYF.